The rows below give T cell receptor beta chains drawn from one sample of a study of blood T cell repertoires in COVID-19. The method was immunoSEQ multiplex PCR; TCRdb's version includes in-frame clones alone and lacks a portion of them. The sample carries about 47,000 clones, about 63% recorded once. Sequencing input: peripheral blood. These receptors all stem from a woman aged 65 to 85 with acute or convalescent COVID-19. CDR3s include the opening cysteine and the closing phenylalanine or tryptophan. The D gene is left open where the match is weak. Size is stated for part of the rows, as once, few or many counts, or as a class when the clone is expanded.

CDR3 DNA: TGTGCCAGCAGTTACGGAGGGAACAATCAGCCCCAGCATTTT
CDR3 protein: CASSYGGNNQPQHF
clone size: few
V gene: TRBV6-2/TRBV6-3
J gene: TRBJ1-5
D gene: NA

CDR3 DNA: TGTGCCAGCAGTTACAAGAAAGGGGGCCTGGGGGGTGAAGCTTTCTTT
CDR3 protein: CASSYKKGGLGGEAFF
clone size: few
V gene: TRBV6-5
J gene: TRBJ1-1
D gene: TRBD1

CDR3 DNA: TGTGCCAGCAGTACAGGGTACGTCAATCAGCCCCAGCATTTT
CDR3 protein: CASSTGYVNQPQHF
clone size: NA
V gene: TRBV27
J gene: TRBJ1-5
D gene: NA

CDR3 DNA: TGTGCCAGCAGCTTACTCGGGGGGTACACAGATACGCAGTATTTT
CDR3 protein: CASSLLGGYTDTQYF
clone size: NA
V gene: TRBV7-2
J gene: TRBJ2-3
D gene: TRBD2

CDR3 DNA: TGTGCCAGCAGTTTTTGGGCAGGGGGCCCTTATTACACCGGGGAGCTGTTTTTT
CDR3 protein: CASSFWAGGPYYTGELFF
clone size: NA
V gene: TRBV27
J gene: TRBJ2-2
D gene: TRBD1

CDR3 DNA: TGCGCCAGCAGCTTGGCCCCGAATTCACCCCTCCACTTT
CDR3 protein: CASSLAPNSPLHF
clone size: NA
V gene: TRBV5-1
J gene: TRBJ1-6
D gene: NA

CDR3 DNA: TGTGCCTCTTCGGGACTGAAGAGCTCCTACGAGCAGTACTTC
CDR3 protein: CASSGLKSSYEQYF
clone size: once
V gene: TRBV19
J gene: TRBJ2-7
D gene: NA

CDR3 DNA: TGTGCCAGCAGCCAAGAGGGCCGCGAGCAGTACTTC
CDR3 protein: CASSQEGREQYF
clone size: NA
V gene: TRBV3-1/TRBV3-2
J gene: TRBJ2-7
D gene: NA

CDR3 DNA: TGTGCCTGGAGCGCGGCCTACAATGAGCAGTTCTTC
CDR3 protein: CAWSAAYNEQFF
clone size: NA
V gene: TRBV30
J gene: TRBJ2-1
D gene: NA

CDR3 DNA: TGTGCCAGCAGCTTTACCAGGGATAATGAAAAACTGTTTTTT
CDR3 protein: CASSFTRDNEKLFF
clone size: NA
V gene: TRBV5-6
J gene: TRBJ1-4
D gene: NA

CDR3 DNA: TGTGCCTGGAGTGTACCCGGACTAGTTGGCGGTTACGAGCAGTACTTC
CDR3 protein: CAWSVPGLVGGYEQYF
clone size: NA
V gene: TRBV30
J gene: TRBJ2-7
D gene: TRBD2

CDR3 DNA: TGCGCCAGCAGCCAAGGGGAGGAATCACCCCTCCACTTT
CDR3 protein: CASSQGEESPLHF
clone size: NA
V gene: TRBV4-3
J gene: TRBJ1-6
D gene: NA

CDR3 DNA: TGTGCCAGCAGTGAACGGTCTAGCGGGAGTTACGAGCAGTACTTC
CDR3 protein: CASSERSSGSYEQYF
clone size: few
V gene: TRBV6-1
J gene: TRBJ2-7
D gene: TRBD2

CDR3 DNA: TGTGCCAGCAGCGCCTGGGAGACAGATACGCAGTATTTT
CDR3 protein: CASSAWETDTQYF
clone size: few
V gene: TRBV9
J gene: TRBJ2-3
D gene: NA

CDR3 DNA: TGTGCCAGCACCTTGACGGGGGGGCAAGAAGCTTTCTTT
CDR3 protein: CASTLTGGQEAFF
clone size: once
V gene: TRBV5-4
J gene: TRBJ1-1
D gene: NA

CDR3 DNA: TGCGCCAGCAGCTTACTAGCCGCCATCACAGATACGCAGTATTTT
CDR3 protein: CASSLLAAITDTQYF
clone size: NA
V gene: TRBV5-1
J gene: TRBJ2-3
D gene: NA

CDR3 DNA: TGTGCCAGCAGCTTAGTGGACGGGAGTTATAATGAGCAGTTCTTC
CDR3 protein: CASSLVDGSYNEQFF
clone size: once
V gene: TRBV7-2
J gene: TRBJ2-1
D gene: NA

CDR3 DNA: TGTGCCAGCAGCCTACAGGTTTACTCCTACAATGAGCAGTTCTTC
CDR3 protein: CASSLQVYSYNEQFF
clone size: few
V gene: TRBV7-9
J gene: TRBJ2-1
D gene: NA

CDR3 DNA: TGTGCCAGCAGCTCGAACACCGGGGAGCTGTTTTTT
CDR3 protein: CASSSNTGELFF
clone size: once
V gene: TRBV2
J gene: TRBJ2-2
D gene: NA

CDR3 DNA: TGTGCCACCAGTGGCCACCAGGTCTCTGGGGCCAACGTCCTGACTTTC
CDR3 protein: CATSGHQVSGANVLTF
clone size: few
V gene: TRBV24-1
J gene: TRBJ2-6
D gene: NA

CDR3 DNA: TGTGCCAGCAGTGAGGGAGCGGGCCAAGAGACCCAGTACTTC
CDR3 protein: CASSEGAGQETQYF
clone size: NA
V gene: TRBV6-1
J gene: TRBJ2-5
D gene: NA

CDR3 DNA: TGTGCCAGCAGTACACTAGCGGCTGGGCAAGAGACCCAGTACTTC
CDR3 protein: CASSTLAAGQETQYF
clone size: NA
V gene: TRBV27
J gene: TRBJ2-5
D gene: TRBD2

CDR3 DNA: TGTGCCAGCAGTTCCCCTGAGGGAGGTGAAAAACTGTTTTTT
CDR3 protein: CASSSPEGGEKLFF
clone size: NA
V gene: TRBV7-9
J gene: TRBJ1-4
D gene: NA